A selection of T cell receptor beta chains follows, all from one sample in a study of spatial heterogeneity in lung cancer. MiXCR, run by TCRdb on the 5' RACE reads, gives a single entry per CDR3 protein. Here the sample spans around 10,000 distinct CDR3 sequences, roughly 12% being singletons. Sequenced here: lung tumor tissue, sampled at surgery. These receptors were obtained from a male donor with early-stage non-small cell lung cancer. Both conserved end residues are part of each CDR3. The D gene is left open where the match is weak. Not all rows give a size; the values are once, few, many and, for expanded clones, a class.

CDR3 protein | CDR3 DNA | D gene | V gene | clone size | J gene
CSVLRDRGLPDTQYF | TGCAGTGTTCTCCGGGACAGGGGTTTGCCAGATACGCAGTATTTT | TRBD1 | TRBV20-1 | - | TRBJ2-3
CASSRAGTGSYEQYF | TGTGCCAGCAGTCGAGCTGGGACAGGGTCCTACGAGCAGTACTTC | TRBD1 | TRBV27 | few | TRBJ2-7
CASSLDRGNEQFF | TGTGCCAGCAGCTTAGACAGGGGTAATGAGCAGTTCTTC | TRBD1 | TRBV7-2 | few | TRBJ2-1
CASMGAEYNEQFF | TGTGCCAGCATGGGGGCCGAGTACAATGAGCAGTTCTTC | - | TRBV28 | many | TRBJ2-1
CASSYSYDTTNYGYTF | TGTGCCAGCAGTTACTCGTATGATACTACTAACTATGGCTACACCTTC | - | TRBV6-5 | - | TRBJ1-2
CASRRQGSYEQYF | TGTGCCAGCAGACGACAGGGGTCCTACGAGCAGTACTTC | TRBD1 | TRBV6-2/TRBV6-3 | many | TRBJ2-7
CSARDGTGGQNEQYF | TGCAGTGCTAGAGATGGGACAGGGGGCCAGAACGAGCAGTACTTC | TRBD1 | TRBV20-1 | few | TRBJ2-7
CASSLVAARQETQYF | TGTGCCAGCAGCTTAGTGGCAGCGCGGCAAGAGACCCAGTACTTC | - | TRBV7-2 | few | TRBJ2-5
CAISVEGDQPQHF | TGTGCCATCAGTGTCGAGGGGGATCAGCCCCAGCATTTT | - | TRBV10-3 | - | TRBJ1-5
CASTPGTLNTGELFF | TGTGCCAGCACTCCCGGAACACTGAACACCGGGGAGCTGTTTTTT | - | TRBV13 | many | TRBJ2-2
CASSFLPDRDAGYTF | TGTGCCAGCAGCTTTCTCCCGGACAGGGATGCAGGCTACACCTTC | TRBD1 | TRBV7-9 | - | TRBJ1-2
CASERQGAANEKLFF | TGTGCCAGCGAGAGACAGGGGGCTGCAAACGAAAAACTGTTTTTT | TRBD1 | TRBV2 | - | TRBJ1-4
CASSWTDTTDTQYF | TGCGCCAGCAGCTGGACGGACACGACAGATACGCAGTATTTT | - | TRBV5-1 | - | TRBJ2-3
CASTPLGQVTYQPQHF | TGTGCCAGCACCCCCCTCGGTCAGGTCACCTATCAGCCCCAGCATTTT | - | TRBV6-2/TRBV6-3 | many | TRBJ1-5
CASGRQGGYEQYF | TGTGCCAGCGGACGACAGGGAGGGTACGAGCAGTACTTC | - | TRBV2 | - | TRBJ2-7
CASRSPSGGSYEQYF | TGTGCCAGCAGGTCCCCTAGCGGGGGATCCTACGAGCAGTACTTC | TRBD2 | TRBV28 | many | TRBJ2-7
CASSPVAGGRNEQFF | TGTGCCAGCAGTCCCGTAGCGGGGGGAAGAAATGAGCAGTTCTTC | TRBD2 | TRBV2 | - | TRBJ2-1
CASSLRGAKTQYF | TGTGCCAGCAGTTTGAGGGGGGCGAAGACCCAGTACTTC | - | TRBV27 | - | TRBJ2-5
CASSLVVGPLNEQFF | TGCGCCAGCAGCTTGGTTGTAGGGCCCCTCAATGAGCAGTTCTTC | - | TRBV5-1 | few | TRBJ2-1
CASSLNPATDTQYF | TGTGCCAGCAGCTTAAATCCAGCTACAGATACGCAGTATTTT | - | TRBV11-2 | few | TRBJ2-3
CSGGQGGEKLFF | TGCAGCGGGGGACAGGGTGGCGAAAAACTGTTTTTT | TRBD1 | TRBV29-1 | - | TRBJ1-4
CASSQGGTGVYNEQFF | TGTGCCAGCAGCCAAGGAGGGACAGGGGTCTACAATGAGCAGTTCTTC | TRBD1 | TRBV16 | many | TRBJ2-1
CASRDSNQPQHF | TGTGCCAGCAGGGATAGCAATCAGCCCCAGCATTTT | - | TRBV2 | - | TRBJ1-5
CSAQTSGDTDTQYF | TGCAGTGCTCAGACTAGCGGGGATACAGATACGCAGTATTTT | TRBD2 | TRBV20-1 | few | TRBJ2-3
CASSLEGLGGELFF | TGTGCCAGCAGCTTAGAGGGACTTGGCGGGGAGCTGTTTTTT | - | TRBV11-3 | few | TRBJ2-2
CASSLRTGGIPYGYTF | TGTGCCAGCAGCCTAAGGACAGGAGGGATCCCCTATGGCTACACCTTC | TRBD1 | TRBV3-1 | many | TRBJ1-2
CASSAPAVAGSVGYGANVLTF | TGTGCCAGCAGCGCCCCGGCTGTAGCAGGATCCGTAGGGTATGGGGCCAACGTCCTGACTTTC | - | TRBV7-9 | few | TRBJ2-6
CASSPSLGTEAFF | TGTGCCAGCAGCCCCTCCTTGGGCACTGAAGCTTTCTTT | - | TRBV3-1 | - | TRBJ1-1
CASRWDGRDTQYF | TGTGCCAGCAGATGGGACGGACGGGATACGCAGTATTTT | - | TRBV6-2/TRBV6-3 | few | TRBJ2-3
CASSFSPDHNQPQHF | TGTGCCAGCAGTTTTTCTCCGGACCACAATCAGCCCCAGCATTTT | - | TRBV7-8 | - | TRBJ1-5
CASSQDKGGALLNEQFF | TGCGCCAGCAGCCAAGATAAGGGGGGGGCCCTTTTGAATGAGCAGTTCTTC | - | TRBV4-3 | - | TRBJ2-1
CASSLARTTADTQYF | TGTGCCAGCAGCTTAGCGCGGACTACAGCAGATACGCAGTATTTT | - | TRBV7-2 | few | TRBJ2-3
CASSPTAPGDTEAFF | TGTGCCAGCAGCCCCACTGCCCCTGGGGACACTGAAGCTTTCTTT | - | TRBV7-9 | - | TRBJ1-1
CASSLGAFGEQYF | TGTGCCAGCAGTTTGGGGGCTTTCGGCGAGCAGTACTTC | - | TRBV27 | few | TRBJ2-7
CASSAEEKLFF | TGTGCCAGCAGTGCGGAGGAAAAACTGTTTTTT | - | TRBV2 | - | TRBJ1-4
CSAKWGDNQPQHF | TGCAGTGCTAAGTGGGGGGACAATCAGCCCCAGCATTTT | - | TRBV20-1 | many | TRBJ1-5
CASSLVGTVTETQYF | TGTGCCAGCAGCTTAGTGGGTACAGTAACGGAGACCCAGTACTTC | - | TRBV7-2 | many | TRBJ2-5
CASSYPPQYVGQIRWLWTDIQYF | TGTGCCAGCAGTTACCCTCCCCAGTACGTTGGGCAAATTCGTTGGCTTTGGACTGACATTCAGTACTTC | - | TRBV6-2/TRBV6-3 | medium-sized | TRBJ2-4
CASSEGTAETQYF | TGTGCCAGCAGTGAGGGGACCGCGGAGACCCAGTACTTC | - | TRBV2 | few | TRBJ2-5
CASSSKGESGELFF | TGTGCCAGCAGTTCAAAGGGGGAGTCCGGGGAGCTGTTTTTT | - | TRBV28 | many | TRBJ2-2
CAISGDSMGVYEQYF | TGTGCCATCAGTGGAGACTCCATGGGGGTCTACGAGCAGTACTTC | - | TRBV10-3 | - | TRBJ2-7
CASSLVLAGQETQYF | TGTGCCAGCAGCTTGGTTCTAGCGGGGCAAGAGACCCAGTACTTC | TRBD2 | TRBV5-4 | many | TRBJ2-5
CASSLTRVSYEQYF | TGTGCCAGCAGCTTAACTAGAGTTTCCTACGAGCAGTACTTC | - | TRBV7-8 | - | TRBJ2-7
CSARGAGTLHNEQFF | TGCAGTGCTAGAGGGGCAGGGACCTTGCACAATGAGCAGTTCTTC | - | TRBV20-1 | - | TRBJ2-1
CATNSRDRGRRNEQFF | TGTGCCACTAACTCAAGGGACAGGGGGCGTAGGAATGAGCAGTTCTTC | TRBD1 | TRBV10-3 | - | TRBJ2-1
CASSLKEPMYNYGYTF | TGTGCCAGCAGCTTAAAGGAGCCTATGTATAACTATGGCTACACCTTC | - | TRBV21-1 | - | TRBJ1-2
CATSRDRAEDYGYTF | TGTGCCACCAGCAGAGATAGGGCGGAGGACTATGGCTACACCTTC | - | TRBV15 | - | TRBJ1-2
CASSGQGGYEQYF | TGTGCCAGCAGTGGCCAGGGTGGCTACGAGCAGTACTTC | - | TRBV2 | medium-sized | TRBJ2-7
CSAPPWGGSNEQFF | TGCAGTGCTCCTCCGTGGGGGGGGTCCAATGAGCAGTTCTTC | TRBD2 | TRBV20-1 | - | TRBJ2-1
CASSFLLQETQYF | TGTGCCAGCAGCTTTCTTCTCCAAGAGACCCAGTACTTC | - | TRBV7-6 | many | TRBJ2-5
CAISAGQGGQPQHF | TGTGCCATCAGTGCTGGACAGGGGGGCCAGCCCCAGCATTTT | TRBD1 | TRBV10-3 | - | TRBJ1-5
CASSQDGGSSYNEQFF | TGTGCCAGCAGCCAAGACGGGGGGAGCTCCTACAATGAGCAGTTCTTC | TRBD2 | TRBV4-2 | - | TRBJ2-1
CASSFRVLETQYF | TGTGCCAGCAGTTTCCGGGTTCTTGAGACCCAGTACTTC | - | TRBV27 | - | TRBJ2-5
CASSYSGPGALGYTF | TGTGCCAGCAGTTACTCGGGTCCGGGGGCGCTCGGCTACACCTTC | - | TRBV6-5 | many | TRBJ1-2
CASSLVLTQYF | TGTGCCAGCAGTTTAGTCCTGACCCAGTACTTC | - | TRBV12-3/TRBV12-4 | - | TRBJ2-5
CATSRSGTVNTEAFF | TGTGCCACCAGCAGGTCCGGGACAGTGAACACTGAAGCTTTCTTT | TRBD1 | TRBV15 | - | TRBJ1-1
CASSLGGSYEQYF | TGTGCCAGCAGTTTAGGAGGGTCCTACGAGCAGTACTTC | - | TRBV12-3/TRBV12-4 | many | TRBJ2-7
CASSSDSSGAYEQYF | TGTGCCAGCAGCTCGGACTCCTCGGGTGCCTACGAGCAGTACTTC | - | TRBV7-2 | - | TRBJ2-7
CASSYRGQFGTEAFF | TGTGCCAGCAGTTACCGGGGGCAGTTCGGCACTGAAGCTTTCTTT | - | TRBV6-5 | many | TRBJ1-1
CASSQGEGTGELFF | TGTGCCAGCAGCCAAGGGGAGGGCACCGGGGAGCTGTTTTTT | TRBD2 | TRBV3-1 | - | TRBJ2-2